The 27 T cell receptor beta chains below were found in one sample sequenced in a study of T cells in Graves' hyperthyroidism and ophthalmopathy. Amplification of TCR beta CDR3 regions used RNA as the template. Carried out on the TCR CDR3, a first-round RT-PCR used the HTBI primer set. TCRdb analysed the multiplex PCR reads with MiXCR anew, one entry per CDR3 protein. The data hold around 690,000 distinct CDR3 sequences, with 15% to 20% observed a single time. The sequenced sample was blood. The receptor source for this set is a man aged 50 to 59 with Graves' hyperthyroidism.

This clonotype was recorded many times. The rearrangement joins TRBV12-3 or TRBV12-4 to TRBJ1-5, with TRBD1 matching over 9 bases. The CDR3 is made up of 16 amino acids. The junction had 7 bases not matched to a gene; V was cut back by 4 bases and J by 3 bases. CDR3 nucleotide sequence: TGTGCCAGCAGTTGGGGACAGGGAAGGAACAATCAGCCCCAGCATTTT. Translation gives CASSWGQGRNNQPQHF.

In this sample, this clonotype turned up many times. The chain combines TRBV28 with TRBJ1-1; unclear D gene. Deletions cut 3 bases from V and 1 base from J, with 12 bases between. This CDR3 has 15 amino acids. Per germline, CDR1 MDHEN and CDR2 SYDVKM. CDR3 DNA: TGTGCCAGCAGTTTTCTTGGGAAGGGGAACACTGAAGCTTTCTTT. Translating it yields CASSFLGKGNTEAFF.

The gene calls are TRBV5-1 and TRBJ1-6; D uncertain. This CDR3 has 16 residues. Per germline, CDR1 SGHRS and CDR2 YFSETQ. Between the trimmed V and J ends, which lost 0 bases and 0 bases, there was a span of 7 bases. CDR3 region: CASSLEQNSYNSPLHF. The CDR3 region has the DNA TGCGCCAGCAGCTTGGAACAGAACTCCTATAATTCACCCCTCCACTTT.

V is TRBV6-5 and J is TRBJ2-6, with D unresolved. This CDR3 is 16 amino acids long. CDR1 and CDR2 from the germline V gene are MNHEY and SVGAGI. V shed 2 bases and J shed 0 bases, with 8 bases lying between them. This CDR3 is CASSYAGFSGANVLTF. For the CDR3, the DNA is TGTGCCAGCAGTTACGCAGGCTTCTCTGGGGCCAACGTCCTGACTTTC.

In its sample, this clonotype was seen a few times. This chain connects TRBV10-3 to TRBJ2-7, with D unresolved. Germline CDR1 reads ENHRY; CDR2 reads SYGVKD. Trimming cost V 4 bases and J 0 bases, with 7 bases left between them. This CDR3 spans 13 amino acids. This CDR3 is CAISGFLSYEQYF. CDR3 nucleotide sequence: TGTGCCATCAGTGGATTTCTCTCCTACGAGCAGTACTTC.

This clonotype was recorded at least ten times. The CDR3 nucleotides read TGTGCCAGTACCCGGGACAGTCTTTACAATGAGCAGTTCTTC. Translating gives CASTRDSLYNEQFF. The rearrangement uses TRBV27 and TRBJ2-1, with TRBD1 matching over 7 bases. The CDR3 consists of 14 residues. The V segment lost 9 bases and the J segment 4 bases; nucleotides outside the gene matches: 9. Per the germline V gene, CDR1 is MNHEY and CDR2 is SMNVEV (reference sequence).

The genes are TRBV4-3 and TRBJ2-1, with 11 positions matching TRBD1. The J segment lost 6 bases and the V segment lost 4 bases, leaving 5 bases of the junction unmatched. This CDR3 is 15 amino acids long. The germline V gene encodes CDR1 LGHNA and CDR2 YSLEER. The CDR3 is CASSRNGQGANEQFF. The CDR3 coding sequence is TGCGCCAGCAGCCGAAATGGACAGGGGGCCAATGAGCAGTTCTTC.

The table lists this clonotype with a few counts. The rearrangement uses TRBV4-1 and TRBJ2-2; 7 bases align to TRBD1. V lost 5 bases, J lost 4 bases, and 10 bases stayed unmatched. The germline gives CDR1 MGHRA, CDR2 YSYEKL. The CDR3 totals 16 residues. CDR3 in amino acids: CASSSRTRTGTGELFF. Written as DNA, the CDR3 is TGCGCCAGCAGCTCACGGACAAGGACAGGCACCGGGGAGCTGTTTTTT.

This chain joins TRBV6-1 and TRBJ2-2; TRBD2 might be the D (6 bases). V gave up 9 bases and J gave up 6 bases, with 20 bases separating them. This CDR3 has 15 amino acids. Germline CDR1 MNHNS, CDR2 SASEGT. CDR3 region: CASTRDSLRSGELFF. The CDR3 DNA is TGTGCCAGTACGCGGGACTCGCTGAGGTCCGGGGAGCTGTTTTTT.

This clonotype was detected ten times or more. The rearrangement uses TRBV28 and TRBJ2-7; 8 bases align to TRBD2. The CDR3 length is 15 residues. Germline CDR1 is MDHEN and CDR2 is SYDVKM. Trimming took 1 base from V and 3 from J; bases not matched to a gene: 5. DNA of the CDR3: TGTGCCAGCAGTTTATCTACTAGCGGTGACTACGAGCAGTACTTC. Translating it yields CASSLSTSGDYEQYF.

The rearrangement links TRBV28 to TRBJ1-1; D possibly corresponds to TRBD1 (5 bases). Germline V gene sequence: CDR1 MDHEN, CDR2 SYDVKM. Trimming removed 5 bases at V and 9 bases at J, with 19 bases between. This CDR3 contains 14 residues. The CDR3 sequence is CASSTAAGARKAFF. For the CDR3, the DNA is TGTGCCAGCAGTACTGCCGCCGGGGCGCGAAAAGCTTTCTTT.

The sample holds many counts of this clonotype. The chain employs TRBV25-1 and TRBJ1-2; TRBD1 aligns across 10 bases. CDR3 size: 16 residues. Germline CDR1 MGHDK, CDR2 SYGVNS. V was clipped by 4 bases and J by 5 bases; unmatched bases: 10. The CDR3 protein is CASSGISRDRGYGYTF. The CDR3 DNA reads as TGTGCCAGCAGTGGAATATCCCGGGACAGGGGATATGGCTACACCTTC.

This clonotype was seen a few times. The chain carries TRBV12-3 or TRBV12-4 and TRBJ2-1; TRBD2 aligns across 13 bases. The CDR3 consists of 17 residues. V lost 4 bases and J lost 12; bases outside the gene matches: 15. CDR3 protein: CASSSPVTSGRAGSQFF. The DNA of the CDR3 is TGTGCCAGCAGTTCCCCGGTAACTAGCGGGAGGGCGGGGTCGCAGTTCTTC.

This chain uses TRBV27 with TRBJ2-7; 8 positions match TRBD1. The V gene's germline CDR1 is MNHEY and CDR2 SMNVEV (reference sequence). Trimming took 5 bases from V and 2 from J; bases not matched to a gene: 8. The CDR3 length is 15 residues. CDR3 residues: CASSPATGAPYEQYF. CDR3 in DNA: TGTGCCAGCAGTCCAGCGACAGGGGCCCCCTACGAGCAGTACTTC.

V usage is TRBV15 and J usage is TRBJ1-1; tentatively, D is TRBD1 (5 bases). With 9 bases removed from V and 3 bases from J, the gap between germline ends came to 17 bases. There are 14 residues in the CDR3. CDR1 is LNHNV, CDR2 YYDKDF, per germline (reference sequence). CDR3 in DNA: TGTGCCACTCTAGGGGTTCTGAGTTACACTGAAGCTTTCTTT. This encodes CATLGVLSYTEAFF.

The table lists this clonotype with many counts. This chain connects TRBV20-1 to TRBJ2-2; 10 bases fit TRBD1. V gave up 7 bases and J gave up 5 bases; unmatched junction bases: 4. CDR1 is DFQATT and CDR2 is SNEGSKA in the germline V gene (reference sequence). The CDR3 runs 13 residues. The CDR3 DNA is TGCAGTGTCCGGACAGGGGGGACCGGGGAGCTGTTTTTT. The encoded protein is CSVRTGGTGELFF.

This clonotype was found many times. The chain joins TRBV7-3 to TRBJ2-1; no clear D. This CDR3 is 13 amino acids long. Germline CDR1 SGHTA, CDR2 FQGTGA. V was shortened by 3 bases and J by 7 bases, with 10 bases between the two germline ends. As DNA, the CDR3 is TGTGCCAGCAGCTTGGTCGGGCAAAATGAGCAGTTCTTC. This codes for CASSLVGQNEQFF.

The CDR3 DNA reads as TGCGCCGGCGGCGGGTCCTCCTACGAGCAGTACTTC. Amino acids: CAGGGSSYEQYF. The chain has TRBV4-1 and TRBJ2-7; D might be TRBD2 (5 bases). Germline CDR1 and CDR2: MGHRA and YSYEKL. Between the trimmed V and J ends, which lost 11 bases and 0 bases, there was a span of 11 bases. There are 12 residues in the CDR3.

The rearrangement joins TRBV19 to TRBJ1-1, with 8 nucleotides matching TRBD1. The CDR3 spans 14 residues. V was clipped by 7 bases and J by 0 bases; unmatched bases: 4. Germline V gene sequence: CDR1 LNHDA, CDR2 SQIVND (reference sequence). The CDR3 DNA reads TGTGCCAGTACTCCGGGACAGGTGAACACTGAAGCTTTCTTT. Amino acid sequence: CASTPGQVNTEAFF.

The CDR3 sequence is CSVGIEGQPQHF. In DNA, the CDR3 is TGCAGCGTTGGGATTGAGGGTCAGCCCCAGCATTTT. The chain carries TRBV29-1 and TRBJ1-5; D not certain. The germline gives CDR1 SQVTM, CDR2 ANQGSEA. V was trimmed by 4 bases and J by 6 bases, leaving 10 bases between them. The CDR3 has 12 residues.

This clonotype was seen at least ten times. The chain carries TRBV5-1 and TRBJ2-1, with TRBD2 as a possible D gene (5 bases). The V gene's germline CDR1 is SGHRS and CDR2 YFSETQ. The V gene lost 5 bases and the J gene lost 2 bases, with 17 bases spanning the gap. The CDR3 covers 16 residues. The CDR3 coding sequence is TGCGCCAGCAGTCTGAATGAGGGTCTGCCCTACAATGAGCAGTTCTTC. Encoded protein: CASSLNEGLPYNEQFF. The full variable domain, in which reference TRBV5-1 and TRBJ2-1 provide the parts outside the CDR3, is KAGVTQTPRYLIKTRGQQVTLSCSPISGHRSVSWYQQTPGQGLQFLFEYFSETQRNKGNFPGRFSGRQFSNSRSEMNVSTLELGDSALYLCASSLNEGLPYNEQFFGPGTRLTVL.

This chain's CDR3 is CASSKGVSSYNEQFF. The CDR3 DNA sequence: TGTGCCAGCAGTAAAGGGGTGAGCTCCTACAATGAGCAGTTCTTC. The chain combines TRBV6-1 with TRBJ2-1; perhaps TRBD1 as D (5 bases). Germline CDR1 reads MNHNS; CDR2 reads SASEGT. The CDR3 totals 15 residues. Trimming shortened V by 5 bases and J by 0 bases, and 11 bases separated the two germline ends.

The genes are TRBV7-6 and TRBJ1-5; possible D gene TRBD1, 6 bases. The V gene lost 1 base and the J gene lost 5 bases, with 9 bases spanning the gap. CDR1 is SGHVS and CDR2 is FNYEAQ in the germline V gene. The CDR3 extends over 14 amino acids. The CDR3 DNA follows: TGTGCCAGCAGCTTAGGACAGGTGGATCAGCCCCAGCATTTT. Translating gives CASSLGQVDQPQHF.

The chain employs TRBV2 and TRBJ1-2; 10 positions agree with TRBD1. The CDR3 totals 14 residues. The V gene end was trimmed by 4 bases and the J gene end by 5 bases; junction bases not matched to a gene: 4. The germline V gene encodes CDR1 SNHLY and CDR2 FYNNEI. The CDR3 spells CASSAPGQGYGYTF. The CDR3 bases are TGTGCCAGCAGTGCTCCGGGACAGGGGTATGGCTACACCTTC.

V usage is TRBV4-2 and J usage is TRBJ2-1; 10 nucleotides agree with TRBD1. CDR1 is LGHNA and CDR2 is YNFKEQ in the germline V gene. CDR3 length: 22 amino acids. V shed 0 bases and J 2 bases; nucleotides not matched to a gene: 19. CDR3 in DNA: TGTGCCAGCAGCCAAGATTGGAGCGGGACAGGGGCTAGTTACAGCCCCTACAATGAGCAGTTCTTC. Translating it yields CASSQDWSGTGASYSPYNEQFF.

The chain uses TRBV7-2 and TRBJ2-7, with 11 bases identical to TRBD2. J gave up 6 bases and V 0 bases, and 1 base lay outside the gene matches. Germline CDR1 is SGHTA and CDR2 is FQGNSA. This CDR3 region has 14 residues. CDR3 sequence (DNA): TGTGCCAGCAGCTTAGCCCTAGCGGGAGGCGAGCAGTACTTC. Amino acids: CASSLALAGGEQYF.

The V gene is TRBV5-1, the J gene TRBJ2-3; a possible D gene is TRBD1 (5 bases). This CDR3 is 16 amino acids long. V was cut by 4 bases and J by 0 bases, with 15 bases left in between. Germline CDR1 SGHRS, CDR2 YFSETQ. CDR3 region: CASSTTVSTSTDTQYF. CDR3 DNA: TGCGCCAGCAGCACGACAGTATCAACTAGCACAGATACGCAGTATTTT.